The T cell receptor (beta chain) described here comes from a study of technical replicates of blood from several donors listed by TCRdb under 2017. The method behind the library was the immunoSEQ multiplex PCR assay. In its TCRdb copy, this immuneACCESS table keeps in-frame sequences only and misses some clones. Where compared with another copy, unresolved V genes explain less than half of these, and the others have no known cause. Within this sample are approximately 59,000 clones, with approximately 86% of them counted one time only. Roughly 5% of the sample lies in the top ten. As regards this clone: Its antigen is currently not known. Base qualities are not at hand, and no much larger clone is one base apart.

Trimming removed 0 bases from V and 0 bases from J, leaving 9 bases between the germline ends. From a lookup of the germline V gene, CDR1 and CDR2 are MNHEY and SVGAGI. The CDR3 goes from the cysteine to the phenylalanine over 16 residues. Left in the record is the CDR3 DNA by itself, 48 bases read in frame from the first base. This receptor was taken from a human donor in good health. Some clones in this sample may be carry-over from other donors' samples. Sample: PBMCs. Here the chain combines TRBV6-5 and TRBJ2-1; the D gene is possibly TRBD2, with 5 bases matching. The CDR3 protein sequence reads: CASSYSPLDSYNEQFF. The base sequence is TGTGCCAGCAGTTACTCCCCACTAGACTCCTACAATGAGCAGTTCTTC.